The 5 T cell receptor beta chains below all came from one sample that was sequenced in a study of T cell responses to AZD1222 COVID-19 vaccine. TCRdb's table, derived via immunoSEQ multiplex PCR, lists solely in-frame clones and lacks some. The sample yields some 130,000 clones, around 90% seen once. The input for sequencing was peripheral blood, taken 28 days after the second AZD1222 dose. These receptors were taken from an adult who received the AZD1222 COVID-19 vaccine.

The V and J genes are TRBV7-8 and TRBJ1-4; no clear D. V was cut by 2 bases and J by 0 bases, with 16 bases left in between. Per the germline V gene, CDR1 is SGHVS and CDR2 is FQNEAQ. The CDR3 totals 18 residues. CDR3: CASSLRFMGIATNEKLFF. The CDR3 DNA reads TGTGCCAGCAGCTTACGATTCATGGGGATAGCAACTAATGAAAAACTGTTTTTT.

The rearrangement joins TRBV7-9 to TRBJ2-7; possibly TRBD1 for D (5 bases). This CDR3 contains 14 residues. Germline V lookup: CDR1 SEHNR, CDR2 FQNEAQ (reference sequence). V dropped 1 base and J dropped 0 bases, with 7 bases sitting between them. CDR3 residues: CASSLEGISYEQYF. In nucleotides, the CDR3 is TGTGCCAGCAGCTTAGAGGGGATCTCCTACGAGCAGTACTTC. Together with reference TRBV7-9 and TRBJ2-7, the CDR3 gives the full variable domain: DTGVSQNPRHKITKRGQNVTFRCDPISEHNRLYWYRQTLGQGPEFLTYFQNEAQLEKSRLLSDRFSAERPKGSFSTLEIQRTEQGDSAMYLCASSLEGISYEQYFGPGTRLTVT.

The chain uses TRBV5-5 and TRBJ2-5, with TRBD2 matching 9 bases. The CDR3 is made up of 16 amino acids. Germline V gives CDR1 SGHKS, CDR2 YYEKEE (reference sequence). J was trimmed by 5 bases and V by 4 bases; bases with no gene match: 12. DNA for the CDR3: TGTGCCAGCAGCCGTAGCGGGGGCGGGGACGCGGAGACCCAGTACTTC. Protein sequence: CASSRSGGGDAETQYF.

This rearrangement joins TRBV3-1 (or the pseudogene TRBV3-2) to TRBJ2-3, with 9 bases fitting TRBD2. Germline V gene lookup returns CDR1 LGHDT and CDR2 YNNKEL (reference sequence). The V gene end was trimmed by 4 bases and the J gene end by 1 base; junction bases not matched to a gene: 6. The CDR3 sequence is 16 residues long. This CDR3 is CASSLGTSRGTDTQYF. The CDR3 nucleotides read TGTGCCAGCAGCCTAGGGACTAGCAGAGGCACAGATACGCAGTATTTT.

This chain joins TRBV29-1 and TRBJ1-6; D perhaps matches TRBD1 (6 bases). V was pared by 6 bases and J by 10 bases, with 22 bases between. Looked up from germline, CDR1 is SQVTM and CDR2 is ANQGSEA. This CDR3 has 15 residues. In DNA form, the CDR3 reads TGCAGCGTCCTAGCAGGGGCCGGGGATGGCTCACCCCTCCACTTT. It encodes CSVLAGAGDGSPLHF.